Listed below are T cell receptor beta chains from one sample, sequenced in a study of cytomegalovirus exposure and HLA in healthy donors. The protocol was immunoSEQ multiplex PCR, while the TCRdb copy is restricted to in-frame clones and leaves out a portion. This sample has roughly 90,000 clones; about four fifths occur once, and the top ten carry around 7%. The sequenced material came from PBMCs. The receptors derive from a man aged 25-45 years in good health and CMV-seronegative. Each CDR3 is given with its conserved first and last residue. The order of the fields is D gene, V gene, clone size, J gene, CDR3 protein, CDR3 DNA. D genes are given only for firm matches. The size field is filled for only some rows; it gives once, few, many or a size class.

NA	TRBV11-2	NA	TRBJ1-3	CASSEQSSGNTIYF	TGTGCCAGCAGCGAACAGAGCTCTGGAAACACCATATATTTT
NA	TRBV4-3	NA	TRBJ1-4	CASSSSDEQGYGEKLFF	TGCGCCAGCAGCAGTTCTGATGAGCAGGGGTATGGTGAAAAACTGTTTTTT
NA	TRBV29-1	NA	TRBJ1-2	CSVPTDGYTF	TGCAGCGTTCCAACAGATGGCTACACCTTC
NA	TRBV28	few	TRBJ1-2	CASTTGTYGYTF	TGTGCCAGCACTACAGGGACGTATGGCTACACCTTC
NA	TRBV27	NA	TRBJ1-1	CASSNWRGNTEAFF	TGTGCCAGCAGTAACTGGCGGGGGAACACTGAAGCTTTCTTT
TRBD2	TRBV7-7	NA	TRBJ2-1	CASSPGRGSLYEQFF	TGTGCCAGCAGCCCCGGGCGGGGGTCTCTCTATGAGCAGTTCTTC
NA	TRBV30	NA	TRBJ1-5	CAWSVLPQEEGADQPQHF	TGTGCCTGGAGTGTTCTGCCCCAGGAAGAGGGTGCTGATCAGCCCCAGCATTTT
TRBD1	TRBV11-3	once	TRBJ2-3	CASSRQGSDTQYF	TGTGCCAGCAGCAGACAGGGGTCAGATACGCAGTATTTT
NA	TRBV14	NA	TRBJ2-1	CASSEIQGKIEQFF	TGTGCCAGCAGCGAGATTCAGGGGAAAATTGAGCAGTTCTTC
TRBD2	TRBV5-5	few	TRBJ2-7	CASSLGGRAYEQYF	TGTGCCAGCAGCTTGGGCGGGAGGGCCTACGAGCAGTACTTC
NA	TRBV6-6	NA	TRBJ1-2	CASSYSGGIDYGYTF	TGTGCCAGCAGTTACTCGGGGGGTATAGACTATGGCTACACCTTC
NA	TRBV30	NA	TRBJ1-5	CAWSTLGANQPQHF	TGTGCCTGGAGTACCCTCGGAGCTAATCAGCCCCAGCATTTT
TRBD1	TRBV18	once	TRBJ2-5	CASTPDRGIRETQYF	TGTGCCAGCACCCCCGACAGGGGAATTCGGGAGACCCAGTACTTC
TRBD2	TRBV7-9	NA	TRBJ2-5	CASSLEASGDQETQYF	TGTGCCAGCAGCTTAGAGGCTAGCGGCGACCAAGAGACCCAGTACTTC